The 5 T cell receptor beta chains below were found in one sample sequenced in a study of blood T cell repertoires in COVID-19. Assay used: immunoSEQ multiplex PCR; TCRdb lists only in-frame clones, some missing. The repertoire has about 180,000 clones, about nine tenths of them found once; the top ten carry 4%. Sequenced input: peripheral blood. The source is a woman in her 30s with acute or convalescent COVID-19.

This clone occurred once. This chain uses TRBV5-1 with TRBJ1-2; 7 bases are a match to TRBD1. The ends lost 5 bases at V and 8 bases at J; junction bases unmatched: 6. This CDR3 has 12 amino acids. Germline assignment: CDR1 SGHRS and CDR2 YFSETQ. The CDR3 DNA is TGCGCCAGCAGTTATACAGGGGAAGGCTACACCTTC. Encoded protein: CASSYTGEGYTF.

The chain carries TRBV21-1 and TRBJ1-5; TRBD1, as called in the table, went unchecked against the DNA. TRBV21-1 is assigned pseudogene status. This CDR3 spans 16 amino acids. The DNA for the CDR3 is TGTGCCAGCAGCAAACAGGGGGCAATTGGCAATCAGCCCCAGCATTTT. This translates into CASSKQGAIGNQPQHF.

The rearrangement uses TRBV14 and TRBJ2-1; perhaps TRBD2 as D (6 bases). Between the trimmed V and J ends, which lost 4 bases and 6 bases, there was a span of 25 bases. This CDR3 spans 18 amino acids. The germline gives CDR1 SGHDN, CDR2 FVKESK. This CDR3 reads CASSLISALFGGFNEQFF. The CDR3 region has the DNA TGTGCCAGCAGCCTAATCTCAGCCCTCTTTGGGGGGTTCAATGAGCAGTTCTTC.

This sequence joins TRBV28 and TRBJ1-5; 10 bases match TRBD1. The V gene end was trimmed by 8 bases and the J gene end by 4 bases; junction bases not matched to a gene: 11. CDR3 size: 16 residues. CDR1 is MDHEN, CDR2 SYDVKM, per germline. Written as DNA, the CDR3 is TGTGCCAGCGGCCCTGACAGGGGGCCCCCTAATCAGCCCCAGCATTTT. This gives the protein CASGPDRGPPNQPQHF.

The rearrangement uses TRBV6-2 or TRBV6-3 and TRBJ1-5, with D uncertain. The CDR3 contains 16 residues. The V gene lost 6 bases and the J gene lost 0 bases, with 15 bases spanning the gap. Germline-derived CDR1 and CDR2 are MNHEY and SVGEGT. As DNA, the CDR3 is TGTGCCAGCAGCCCTAACCGGGGAAATAGCAATCAGCCCCAGCATTTT. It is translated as CASSPNRGNSNQPQHF.